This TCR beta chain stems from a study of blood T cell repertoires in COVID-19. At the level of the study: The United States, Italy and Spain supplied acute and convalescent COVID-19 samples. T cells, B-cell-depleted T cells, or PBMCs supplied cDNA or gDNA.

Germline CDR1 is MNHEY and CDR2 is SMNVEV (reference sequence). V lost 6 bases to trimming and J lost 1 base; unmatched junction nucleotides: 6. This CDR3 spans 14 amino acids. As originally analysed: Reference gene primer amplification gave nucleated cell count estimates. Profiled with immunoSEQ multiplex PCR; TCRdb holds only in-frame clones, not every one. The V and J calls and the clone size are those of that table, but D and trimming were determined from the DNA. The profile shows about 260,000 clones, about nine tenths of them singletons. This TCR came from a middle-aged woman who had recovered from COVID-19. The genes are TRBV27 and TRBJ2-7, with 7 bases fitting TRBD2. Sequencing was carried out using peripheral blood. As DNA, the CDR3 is TGTGCCAGCAGACGATCGGGGGGTTCCTACGAGCAGTACTTC. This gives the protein CASRRSGGSYEQYF.